A single sample is the source of the 7 T cell receptor beta chains below, sequenced in a study of cytomegalovirus exposure and HLA in healthy donors. The PCR made use of 60 Vbeta and 13 Jbeta primers. Libraries were prepared by immunoSEQ multiplex PCR; TCRdb keeps only in-frame clonotypes and omits some of them. The sample shows 180,000 or so clones, 79% of them seen only once. Sequenced input: PBMCs. These receptors were obtained from a woman aged 50 to 60 in good health and CMV-seronegative.

The CDR3 DNA follows: TGTGCCAGCAGCTTAGTAGGACAGGGTTCGGGAAACACCATATATTTT. The encoded protein is CASSLVGQGSGNTIYF. This sequence joins TRBV7-2 and TRBJ1-3; TRBD1 aligns across 8 bases. This CDR3 is built from 16 residues. CDR1 is SGHTA, CDR2 FQGNSA, per germline. V gave up 1 base and J gave up 4 bases; unmatched junction bases: 6.

This clone was detected only a few times. The chain carries TRBV28 and TRBJ1-6; D is uncertain. V lost 8 bases to trimming and J lost 14 bases, with 25 bases between them. This CDR3 comprises 15 residues. Germline assignment: CDR1 MDHEN and CDR2 SYDVKM. The CDR3 nucleotides are TGTGCCAGCCGCCCCTACGGGGAGGGCCTTGGGGCCCTCCACTTT. It is translated as CASRPYGEGLGALHF.

This clone has a handful of counts. The chain uses TRBV5-6 and TRBJ1-1; weak D call: TRBD1 (6 bases). Germline V gene data show CDR1 as SGHDT and CDR2 as YYEEEE. This CDR3 is built from 14 residues. Between the trimmed V and J ends, which lost 4 bases and 0 bases, there was a span of 10 bases. CDR3 in amino acids: CASSGGPMNTEAFF. The CDR3 DNA sequence: TGTGCCAGCAGCGGGGGCCCCATGAACACTGAAGCTTTCTTT.

A few counts support this clone. The V call is TRBV7-9, the J call TRBJ2-1; D is undetermined. V shed 6 bases and J shed 8 bases, with 11 bases lying between them. This CDR3 has 12 amino acids. Germline V gene data show CDR1 as SEHNR and CDR2 as FQNEAQ (reference sequence). The DNA for the CDR3 is TGTGCCAGCAGTCCCACGGCGGATGAGCAGTTCTTC. It is translated as CASSPTADEQFF.

With respect to this clone: A junction boundary mismatches the germline segment, possibly from a read error. The chain carries TRBV7-9 and TRBJ1-2; no clear D gene. CDR3 length equals 14 residues. Germline CDR1 and CDR2: SEHNR and FQNEAQ (reference sequence). In DNA, the CDR3 is TGTTCCAGCAGCTTAGTCGGAGCTAACTATGGCTACACCTTC. Protein product: CSSSLVGANYGYTF.

The chain links TRBV21-1 to TRBJ2-3; the table's TRBD2 call for D was not verified on the DNA. TRBV21-1 is flagged as a pseudogene. The CDR3 consists of 20 residues. CDR3 sequence: CASSRYQTRGLAGAPDTQYF. The CDR3 DNA sequence: TGTGCCAGCAGCCGATACCAGACGCGAGGACTAGCGGGGGCCCCGGATACGCAGTATTTT.

The chain is built from TRBV4-2 and TRBJ2-5; D is unresolved. Germline CDR1 LGHNA, CDR2 YNFKEQ. This CDR3 contains 14 residues. Trimming took off 1 base at V and 3 bases at J, with 9 bases between the two ends. The CDR3 DNA reads TGTGCCAGCAGCCAAGTAGGTCTAGAAGAGACCCAGTACTTC. As protein: CASSQVGLEETQYF.